These 18 T cell receptor beta chains were all obtained from the same sample, sequenced in a study of cytomegalovirus exposure and HLA in healthy donors. A multiplex PCR was run with 60 Vbeta primers and 13 Jbeta primers. Repertoires were generated with immunoSEQ multiplex PCR, while TCRdb's copy carries only in-frame clones and drops some. This table holds around 160,000 clones, 70% to 85% found once. The source material was PBMCs. The receptor source for this set is a male donor in good health and CMV-seronegative.

In its sample, this clone was seen a few times. V is TRBV29-1 and J is TRBJ1-2; D is possibly TRBD1 (6 bases). This CDR3 is 12 amino acids long. Germline assignment: CDR1 SQVTM and CDR2 ANQGSEA. The V gene lost 4 bases and the J gene lost 1 base, with 7 bases spanning the gap. This CDR3 is CSVVGGNYGYTF. The CDR3 nucleotides read TGCAGCGTTGTAGGGGGTAACTATGGCTACACCTTC.

The V gene is TRBV7-2, the J gene TRBJ1-1; a possible D gene is TRBD1 (5 bases). V gave up 3 bases and J gave up 2 bases, with 10 bases separating them. The CDR3 has 14 residues. Germline V gene sequence: CDR1 SGHTA, CDR2 FQGNSA. The CDR3 sequence is CASSFRVGNTEAFF. In DNA, the CDR3 is TGTGCCAGCAGCTTCAGGGTTGGAAACACTGAAGCTTTCTTT.

The V gene is TRBV13, the J gene TRBJ2-5; D gene uncertain. Germline loops: CDR1 PRHDT, CDR2 FYEKMQ (reference sequence). CDR3 length: 11 amino acids. V was pared by 4 bases and J by 3 bases, with 3 bases between. CDR3 in DNA: TGTGCCAGCAGCTCAAAAGAGACCCAGTACTTC. This gives the protein CASSSKETQYF.

The V gene is TRBV11-2, the J gene TRBJ1-2, with D possibly being TRBD1 (6 bases). This CDR3 has 14 residues. The ends were cut back, 0 bases at V and 8 bases at J, with 13 bases in the middle. CDR1 and CDR2 (germline): SGHAT, FQNNGV. CDR3: CASSLDRAGDGYTF. CDR3 bases: TGTGCCAGCAGCTTAGATCGAGCAGGGGACGGCTACACCTTC.

The V gene is TRBV2, the J gene TRBJ2-3, with TRBD1 identical over 10 bases. This CDR3 is 13 amino acids long. V gave up 6 bases and J gave up 6 bases; unmatched junction bases: 3. Germline CDR1 SNHLY, CDR2 FYNNEI. CDR3 nucleotide sequence: TGTGCCAGCAGCCGGGACAGGGGTGATACGCAGTATTTT. Encoded protein: CASSRDRGDTQYF.

This chain connects TRBV29-1 to TRBJ2-5; 10 positions match TRBD1. The CDR3 contains 14 residues. The germline V gene has CDR1 SQVTM and CDR2 ANQGSEA. V shed 4 bases and J 5 bases; nucleotides not matched to a gene: 7. The CDR3 loop reads CSVVRQGAWETQYF. CDR3 nucleotide sequence: TGCAGCGTTGTCCGACAGGGGGCGTGGGAGACCCAGTACTTC.

This clone was counted between two and nine times. The V and J genes are TRBV7-2 and TRBJ2-1; tentatively, D is TRBD2 (5 bases). V was trimmed by 7 bases and J by 5 bases, leaving 15 bases between them. The CDR3 loop spans 14 amino acids. Germline V gene data show CDR1 as SGHTA and CDR2 as FQGNSA. CDR3 nucleotide sequence: TGTGCCAGCAACCGACCTGAGGGAAACAATGAGCAGTTCTTC. Amino acid sequence: CASNRPEGNNEQFF.

J is TRBJ2-5 and V is TRBV10-3; 7 bases are shared with TRBD2. The J call may be mistaken, given a closer DNA end match to TRBJ2-7. The CDR3 has 15 residues. Germline V lookup: CDR1 ENHRY, CDR2 SYGVKD. CDR3 loop: CAISESRAGVHEQYF. In nucleotides, the CDR3 is TGTGCCATCAGTGAGTCGCGGGCGGGAGTTCACGAGCAGTACTTC.

This clone was observed a few times. The chain combines TRBV7-2 with TRBJ1-4; 7 positions agree with TRBD1. Germline CDR1 reads SGHTA; CDR2 reads FQGNSA. The CDR3 runs to 15 residues. After removal of 1 base from V and 6 bases from J, the junction contained 5 bases not matched to a gene. The CDR3 reads CASSLVVGGDEKLFF. As DNA, the CDR3 is TGTGCCAGCAGCTTAGTAGTAGGGGGCGATGAAAAACTGTTTTTT.

The chain has TRBV10-3 and TRBJ2-6; no clear D. V lost 3 bases, J lost 2 bases, and 8 bases lay in between. The germline gives CDR1 ENHRY, CDR2 SYGVKD. The CDR3 runs to 15 residues. DNA for the CDR3: TGTGCCATCAGTGATCGAGGTACTGGGGCCAACGTCCTGACTTTC. Translated: CAISDRGTGANVLTF.

This sequence joins TRBV5-4 and TRBJ1-4; 7 nucleotides line up with TRBD1. CDR3 length: 14 residues. The germline V gene encodes CDR1 SGHNT and CDR2 YYREEE (reference sequence). J gave up 8 bases and V 5 bases, and 9 bases lay outside the gene matches. As DNA, the CDR3 is TGTGCCAGCAGTTCACAGGGGATTCGGGAAAAACTGTTTTTT. Translating gives CASSSQGIREKLFF.

This clone appeared once. The chain combines TRBV4-1 with TRBJ2-5; 11 nucleotides match TRBD2. The length of the CDR3 is 17 residues. Trimming at V came to 2 bases and at J to 1 base, leaving 6 bases not matched to a gene. CDR1 is MGHRA, CDR2 YSYEKL, per germline. The CDR3 is CASSQPGGTSGQETQYF. The CDR3 DNA reads TGCGCCAGCAGCCAACCCGGAGGGACTAGCGGCCAAGAGACCCAGTACTTC.

This chain links TRBV7-8 with TRBJ2-3, with a tentative D call TRBD2 (6 bases). CDR1 and CDR2 (germline): SGHVS, FQNEAQ. V lost 3 bases to trimming and J lost 0 bases, with 22 bases between them. The CDR3 has 19 amino acids. The CDR3 reads CASSFREHQGLASTDTQYF. The CDR3 coding sequence is TGTGCCAGCAGCTTTAGGGAGCACCAGGGACTGGCTAGCACAGATACGCAGTATTTT.

This clone was seen more than once but under ten times. This chain links TRBV9 with TRBJ2-2; weak D call: TRBD1 (5 bases). The V end lost 1 base, the J end lost 1 base, and 8 bases lay between the germline ends. This CDR3 is 15 amino acids long. Per germline, CDR1 SGDLS and CDR2 YYNGEE. The CDR3 loop is CASSVFQGNTGELFF. The DNA for the CDR3 is TGTGCCAGCAGCGTATTTCAGGGGAACACCGGGGAGCTGTTTTTT.

This chain connects TRBV13 to TRBJ2-1, with TRBD1 matching 11 bases. V trimming: 2 bases; J trimming: 4 bases; junction bases outside the gene matches: 7. CDR3 length equals 17 residues. The germline V gene encodes CDR1 PRHDT and CDR2 FYEKMQ (reference sequence). The CDR3 DNA follows: TGTGCCAGCAGCTTAAGGTTTGGGGACAGGGGGTACAATGAGCAGTTCTTC. It is translated as CASSLRFGDRGYNEQFF. Using reference TRBV13 and TRBJ2-1 for the parts outside the CDR3, the full variable domain is AAGVIQSPRHLIKEKRETATLKCYPIPRHDTVYWYQQGPGQDPQFLISFYEKMQSDKGSIPDRFSAQQFSDYHSELNMSSLELGDSALYFCASSLRFGDRGYNEQFFGPGTRLTVL.

This chain links TRBV28 with TRBJ1-5; TRBD1 aligns across 9 bases. CDR1 MDHEN and CDR2 SYDVKM come from the germline V gene. V shed 6 bases and J 0 bases; nucleotides not matched to a gene: 6. The length of the CDR3 is 16 residues. The CDR3 bases are TGTGCCAGCAGAAGGACAGGGGTCGATAGCAATCAGCCCCAGCATTTT. Residues: CASRRTGVDSNQPQHF.

V usage is TRBV5-1 and J usage is TRBJ1-4, with 9 positions matching TRBD1. Germline CDR1 and CDR2: SGHRS and YFSETQ. The V gene end was trimmed by 0 bases and the J gene end by 8 bases; junction bases not matched to a gene: 8. The CDR3 length is 16 residues. CDR3 residues: CASSLAPGQGGEKLFF. The CDR3 region has the DNA TGCGCCAGCAGCTTGGCCCCGGGACAGGGAGGCGAAAAACTGTTTTTT.

The table lists this clone with a count of one. The V call is TRBV28, the J call TRBJ2-2, with D unclear. V lost 9 bases, J lost 1 base, and 6 bases lay in between. In germline, CDR1 is MDHEN, CDR2 SYDVKM. The CDR3 runs to 12 residues. The CDR3 sequence: CASDKNTGELFF. The CDR3 region has the DNA TGTGCCAGTGACAAGAACACCGGGGAGCTGTTTTTT.